Each of the 24 T cell receptor beta chains below was sequenced from the same sample in a study of shared clonotypes between healthy human individuals. Assay: immunoSEQ multiplex PCR; the TCRdb copy retains only in-frame clones and omits some. The sample has around 990,000 clones; around three quarters are singletons. The source material was memory CD4+ T cells from PBMCs. Sample subset: CD45RA-negative fraction. The source of these receptors is a man between 18 and 29 years old in good health. Some clones in this sample may be carry-over from other donors' samples.

The chain couples TRBV7-6 to TRBJ1-1; D is unresolved. This CDR3 has 13 amino acids. Germline CDR1 SGHVS, CDR2 FNYEAQ. The V and J ends lost 5 bases and 1 base respectively, with 8 bases between them. CDR3 protein: CASSIRENTEAFF. CDR3 in DNA: TGTGCCAGCAGCATCCGAGAGAACACTGAAGCTTTCTTT.

The sample holds many counts of this clone. The V gene is TRBV2, the J gene TRBJ1-1, with D tentatively TRBD1 (6 bases). The CDR3 is 13 residues long. V lost 7 bases and J lost 8, with 17 bases in between. CDR1 and CDR2 from the germline V gene are SNHLY and FYNNEI. CDR3 region: CASKVEDSREAFF. CDR3 DNA sequence: TGTGCCAGCAAGGTCGAGGACAGCCGAGAAGCTTTCTTT.

This clone showed up just once. A much larger clone differs by one base, so this may be a read error. The V and J genes are TRBV6-5 and TRBJ1-1; 9 bases are a match to TRBD1. Germline V gives CDR1 MNHEY, CDR2 SVGAGI. The length of the CDR3 is 13 residues. V was clipped by 5 bases and J by 5 bases; unmatched bases: 3. The CDR3 reads CASSGTGRTEAFF. CDR3 DNA sequence: TGTGCCAGCAGTGGGACAGGGAGGACTGAAGCTTTCTTT.

This clone turned up a few times. The rearrangement links TRBV2 to TRBJ1-2, with a weak D call TRBD1 (5 bases). The CDR3 sequence is 14 residues long. Trimming removed 10 bases from V and 2 bases from J, with 17 bases in between. In germline, CDR1 is SNHLY, CDR2 FYNNEI. CDR3 residues: CATTGQGPNYGYTF. DNA for the CDR3: TGTGCCACGACTGGGCAGGGCCCCAACTATGGCTACACCTTC.

This clone was seen only a few times. The V gene is TRBV28, the J gene TRBJ1-2; 7 bases align to TRBD1. The CDR3 is 13 amino acids. From germline, CDR1 is MDHEN and CDR2 SYDVKM. V lost 6 bases and J lost 2; bases outside the gene matches: 3. CDR3 sequence (DNA): TGTGCCAGCAGCTCACAGGGGAACTATGGCTACACCTTC. Encoded protein: CASSSQGNYGYTF.

This clone was seen only once. The J gene is TRBJ1-1, the V gene TRBV5-4; D is perhaps TRBD1 (5 bases). Germline V lookup: CDR1 SGHNT, CDR2 YYREEE (reference sequence). The CDR3 has 15 amino acids. V was shortened by 0 bases and J by 0 bases, with 9 bases between the two germline ends. DNA for the CDR3: TGTGCCAGCAGCTTGGGGGGGTTCATGAACACTGAAGCTTTCTTT. It translates to CASSLGGFMNTEAFF.

This sequence joins TRBV2 and TRBJ2-2; 7 bases map to TRBD1. J gave up 1 base and V 7 bases, and 3 bases lay outside the gene matches. CDR1 and CDR2 (germline): SNHLY, FYNNEI. The CDR3 covers 14 residues. The CDR3 is CASNGQENTGELFF. The CDR3 region has the DNA TGTGCCAGCAACGGACAGGAGAACACCGGGGAGCTGTTTTTT.

The chain links TRBV10-3 to TRBJ1-3, with D possibly matching TRBD1 (5 bases). Trimming cost V 10 bases and J 1 base, with 11 bases left between them. Germline V lookup: CDR1 ENHRY, CDR2 SYGVKD. CDR3 size: 13 residues. The DNA for the CDR3 is TGTGCCACTACAGGCGTTTCTGGAAACACCATATATTTT. This sequence encodes CATTGVSGNTIYF.

The sample holds one count of this clone. The V and J genes are TRBV21-1 and TRBJ1-5; the D call of TRBD1 is as the table states it, not checked on the DNA. TRBV21-1 is described as a pseudogene. The CDR3 covers 17 residues. The CDR3 sequence is CASSNGQEDRYNQPQHF. In nucleotides, the CDR3 is TGTGCCAGCAGCAACGGACAGGAGGATCGCTACAATCAGCCCCAGCATTTT.

The sample holds one count of this clone. This rearrangement joins TRBV4-3 to TRBJ2-7; 7 bases are a match to TRBD1. This CDR3 has 15 residues. J gave up 3 bases and V 1 base, and 6 bases lay outside the gene matches. Germline loops: CDR1 LGHNA, CDR2 YSLEER. The CDR3 DNA reads TGCGCCAGCAGCCAAGCGACAGGGTACCACTACGAGCAGTACTTC. This gives the protein CASSQATGYHYEQYF.

The chain has TRBV29-1 and TRBJ1-1; 7 nucleotides agree with TRBD1. Germline CDR1 SQVTM, CDR2 ANQGSEA. The CDR3 consists of 14 residues. J was trimmed by 6 bases and V by 4 bases; bases with no gene match: 11. The CDR3 protein is CSVAVTTGKPEAFF. Written as DNA, the CDR3 is TGCAGCGTTGCCGTCACGACAGGGAAACCTGAAGCTTTCTTT.

The V call is TRBV19, the J call TRBJ2-5, with TRBD1 matching 11 bases. Germline trimming cut 4 bases from V and 5 bases from J; bases unmatched to any gene: 9. Germline CDR1 LNHDA, CDR2 SQIVND (reference sequence). The CDR3 has 16 residues. Written as DNA, the CDR3 is TGTGCCAGTAGTACTCGGACAGGGGGCGGTAGGGAGACCCAGTACTTC. This gives the protein CASSTRTGGGRETQYF.

The chain uses TRBV5-4 and TRBJ1-1, with a tentative D call TRBD1 (5 bases). The V gene's germline CDR1 is SGHNT and CDR2 YYREEE (reference sequence). V lost 4 bases, J lost 4 bases, and 17 bases lay in between. This CDR3 is 15 amino acids long. The CDR3 coding sequence is TGTGCCAGCAGCCCGGGCGGGGGGGAAGGCACTGAAGCTTTCTTT. Its protein product is CASSPGGGEGTEAFF.

The chain carries TRBV2 and TRBJ2-3; tentatively, D is TRBD2 (5 bases). V dropped 6 bases and J dropped 11 bases, with 15 bases sitting between them. Germline CDR1 reads SNHLY; CDR2 reads FYNNEI. The CDR3 contains 12 residues. CDR3 nucleotide sequence: TGTGCCAGCAGACGGTTGACCGGAGGGCAGTATTTT. Protein product: CASRRLTGGQYF.

The count of this clone is one. The sample carries other DNA sequences with the same CDR3. This chain links TRBV2 with TRBJ1-2; 7 bases match TRBD1. J was trimmed by 1 base and V by 6 bases; bases with no gene match: 5. Germline V gene data show CDR1 as SNHLY and CDR2 as FYNNEI. This CDR3 spans 14 amino acids. This chain's CDR3 is CASSRTGGNYGYTF. The CDR3 DNA follows: TGTGCCAGCAGCAGGACAGGCGGTAACTATGGCTACACCTTC.

The V gene is TRBV25-1, the J gene TRBJ1-2; no firm D call. CDR1 is MGHDK, CDR2 SYGVNS, per germline. The CDR3 loop spans 15 amino acids. The V gene lost 0 bases and the J gene lost 8 bases, with 16 bases spanning the gap. This chain's CDR3 is CASSEYGDLSGGYTF. For the CDR3, the DNA is TGTGCCAGCAGTGAATACGGGGATCTCTCGGGCGGCTACACCTTC.

Here the CDR3 DNA reads TGTGCCAGCAGCCTCGACAGGGGGAGCGACGAGCAGTACTTC. It codes for CASSLDRGSDEQYF. The rearrangement uses TRBV2 and TRBJ2-7, with 9 bases aligning to TRBD1. The V gene's germline CDR1 is SNHLY and CDR2 FYNNEI. Trimming removed 6 bases from V and 5 bases from J; junction bases left unmatched: 8. There are 14 residues in the CDR3.

The rearrangement links TRBV29-1 to TRBJ2-7; 12 bases agree with TRBD1. Germline V CDR1 and CDR2: SQVTM, ANQGSEA. CDR3 length: 16 amino acids. Trimming removed 6 bases from V and 4 bases from J; junction bases left unmatched: 13. The CDR3 DNA is TGCAGCGTCCGCACTGCCCGGGACAGGGGGCGTTACGAGCAGTACTTC. It specifies CSVRTARDRGRYEQYF.

This clone showed up just a few times. The chain links TRBV11-2 to TRBJ2-1; TRBD2 aligns across 7 bases. This CDR3 contains 15 residues. Losses at the gene ends were 1 base for V and 3 bases for J; bases not matched to a gene: 3. CDR1 SGHAT and CDR2 FQNNGV come from the germline V gene. For the CDR3, the DNA is TGTGCCAGCAGCTTAGTGGGGGGGATCTACAATGAGCAGTTCTTC. The encoded protein is CASSLVGGIYNEQFF.

The chain employs TRBV19 and TRBJ1-1; 8 positions match TRBD1. Unmatched junction bases numbered 8, after V lost 4 bases and J lost 1 base. CDR3 length: 16 amino acids. Germline assignment: CDR1 LNHDA and CDR2 SQIVND (reference sequence). The CDR3 reads CASSTSWTGKNTEAFF. CDR3 coding DNA: TGTGCCAGTAGTACCTCTTGGACAGGGAAGAACACTGAAGCTTTCTTT.

The rearrangement uses TRBV7-2 and TRBJ1-1, with TRBD1 identical over 11 bases. The CDR3 sequence is 16 residues long. The trim removed 6 bases at V and 3 bases at J, leaving 9 bases unmatched. CDR1 is SGHTA and CDR2 is FQGNSA in the germline V gene. CDR3 coding DNA: TGTGCCAGCAGTCCGATTGGGGGACAGGGGGACACTGAAGCTTTCTTT. Translation gives CASSPIGGQGDTEAFF. The variable domain in full, completed from reference TRBV7-2 and TRBJ1-1, reads GAGVSQSPSNKVTEKGKDVELRCDPISGHTALYWYRQSLGQGLEFLIYFQGNSAPDKSGLPSDRFSAERTGGSVSTLTIQRTQQEDSAVYLCASSPIGGQGDTEAFFGQGTRLTVV.

CDR3 bases: TGTGCCAGTAGTCGACAGGGTCAGAACACTGAAGCTTTCTTT. As protein: CASSRQGQNTEAFF. V and J are TRBV19 and TRBJ1-1; 7 bases fit TRBD1. CDR3 length equals 14 residues. Germline V gene lookup returns CDR1 LNHDA and CDR2 SQIVND (reference sequence). The V gene end was trimmed by 5 bases and the J gene end by 1 base; junction bases not matched to a gene: 4.

The chain recombines TRBV7-9 with TRBJ1-1, with no clear D. Trimming removed 7 bases at V and 7 bases at J, with 13 bases between. Germline V lookup: CDR1 SEHNR, CDR2 FQNEAQ (reference sequence). The CDR3 loop spans 12 amino acids. The CDR3 is CASNGEGGEAFF. The CDR3, as DNA: TGTGCCAGCAACGGGGAGGGTGGTGAAGCTTTCTTT.

On this clone: Other DNA sequences in the same sample also yield this CDR3. CDR3 sequence (DNA): TGTGCCAGCAGTAGGACAGGGGAAGGAAACACCATATATTTT. Amino acid sequence: CASSRTGEGNTIYF. The V call is TRBV27, the J call TRBJ1-3, with TRBD1 matching over 9 bases. The CDR3 loop spans 14 amino acids. CDR1 and CDR2 (germline): MNHEY, SMNVEV (reference sequence). After removal of 5 bases from V and 4 bases from J, the junction contained 3 bases not matched to a gene.